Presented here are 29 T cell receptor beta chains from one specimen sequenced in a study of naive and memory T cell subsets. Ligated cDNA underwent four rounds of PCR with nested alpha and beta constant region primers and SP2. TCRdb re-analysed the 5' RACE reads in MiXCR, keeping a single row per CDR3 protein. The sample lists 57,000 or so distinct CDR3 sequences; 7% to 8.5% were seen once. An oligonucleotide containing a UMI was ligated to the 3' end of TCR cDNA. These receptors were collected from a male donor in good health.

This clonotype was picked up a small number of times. The CDR3 DNA reads as TGTGCCATCAGTGAGTCGGCCGGGGACACCGGGGAGCTGTTTTTT. Translated, it gives CAISESAGDTGELFF. The rearrangement links TRBV10-3 to TRBJ2-2; the D gene is possibly TRBD2 (5 bases). This CDR3 spans 15 amino acids. CDR1 ENHRY and CDR2 SYGVKD come from the germline V gene. With 0 bases removed from V and 3 bases from J, the gap between germline ends came to 8 bases.

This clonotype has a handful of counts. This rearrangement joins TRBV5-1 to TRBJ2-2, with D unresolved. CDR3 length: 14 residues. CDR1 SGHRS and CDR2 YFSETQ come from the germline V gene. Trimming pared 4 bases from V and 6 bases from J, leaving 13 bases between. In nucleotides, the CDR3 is TGCGCCAGCAGCCCCCTGGGAACCCCCGGGGAGCTGTTTTTT. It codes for CASSPLGTPGELFF.

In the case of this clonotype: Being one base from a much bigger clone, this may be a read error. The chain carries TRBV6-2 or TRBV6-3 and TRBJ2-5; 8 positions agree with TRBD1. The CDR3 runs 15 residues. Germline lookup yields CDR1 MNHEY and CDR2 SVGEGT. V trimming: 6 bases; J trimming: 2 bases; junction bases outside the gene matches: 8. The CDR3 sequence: CASRAIGTGQETQYF. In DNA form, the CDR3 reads TGTGCCAGCAGGGCCATTGGGACAGGACAAGAGACCCAGTACTTC.

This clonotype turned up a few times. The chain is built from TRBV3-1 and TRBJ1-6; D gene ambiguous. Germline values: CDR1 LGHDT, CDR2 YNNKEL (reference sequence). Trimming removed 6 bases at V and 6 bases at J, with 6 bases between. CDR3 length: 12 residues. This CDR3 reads CASRVGNSPLHF. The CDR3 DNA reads TGTGCCAGCAGGGTGGGTAATTCACCCCTCCACTTT.

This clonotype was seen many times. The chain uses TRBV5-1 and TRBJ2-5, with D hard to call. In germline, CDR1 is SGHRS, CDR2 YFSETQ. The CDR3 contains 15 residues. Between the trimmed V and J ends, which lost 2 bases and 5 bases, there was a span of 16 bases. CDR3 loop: CASSFAVSGSETQYF. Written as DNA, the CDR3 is TGCGCCAGCAGCTTCGCGGTCTCCGGTTCGGAGACCCAGTACTTC.

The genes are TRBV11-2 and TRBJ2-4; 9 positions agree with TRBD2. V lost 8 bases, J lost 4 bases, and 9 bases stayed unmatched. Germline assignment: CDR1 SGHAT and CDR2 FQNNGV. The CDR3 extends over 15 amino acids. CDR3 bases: TGTGCCAGCCCCTCCGGTGCGGGGGGGAAAAACATTCAGTACTTC. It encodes CASPSGAGGKNIQYF.

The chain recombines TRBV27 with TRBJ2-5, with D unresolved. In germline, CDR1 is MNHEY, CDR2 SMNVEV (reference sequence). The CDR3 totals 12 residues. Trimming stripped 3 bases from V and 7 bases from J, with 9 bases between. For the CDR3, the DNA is TGTGCCAGCAGTTTCCGGAGTTGGACCCAGTACTTC. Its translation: CASSFRSWTQYF.

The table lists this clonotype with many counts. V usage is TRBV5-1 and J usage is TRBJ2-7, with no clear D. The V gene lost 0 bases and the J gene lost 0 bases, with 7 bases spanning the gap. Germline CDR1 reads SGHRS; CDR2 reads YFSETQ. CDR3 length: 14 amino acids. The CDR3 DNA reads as TGCGCCAGCAGCTTGGGAGGAAACTCCTACGAGCAGTACTTC. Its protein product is CASSLGGNSYEQYF.

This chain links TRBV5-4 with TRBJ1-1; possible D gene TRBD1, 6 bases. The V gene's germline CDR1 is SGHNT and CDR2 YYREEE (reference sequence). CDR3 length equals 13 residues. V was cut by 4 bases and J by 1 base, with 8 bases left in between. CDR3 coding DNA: TGTGCCAGCAGCGCGACAGGGAACACTGAAGCTTTCTTT. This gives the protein CASSATGNTEAFF.

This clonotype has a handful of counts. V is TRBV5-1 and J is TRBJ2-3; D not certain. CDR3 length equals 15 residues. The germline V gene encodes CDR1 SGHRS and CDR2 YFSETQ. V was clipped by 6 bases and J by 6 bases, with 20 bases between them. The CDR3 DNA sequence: TGCGCCAGCAAACTTCTTGCGGCAGGCGCGGATACGCAGTATTTT. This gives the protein CASKLLAAGADTQYF.

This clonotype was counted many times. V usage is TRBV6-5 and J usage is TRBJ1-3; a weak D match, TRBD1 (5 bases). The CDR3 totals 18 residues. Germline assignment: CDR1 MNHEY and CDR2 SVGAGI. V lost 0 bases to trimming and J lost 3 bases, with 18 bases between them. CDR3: CASSYSKDTELVGNTIYF. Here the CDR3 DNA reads TGTGCCAGCAGTTACTCAAAGGACACTGAGCTGGTTGGAAACACCATATATTTT.

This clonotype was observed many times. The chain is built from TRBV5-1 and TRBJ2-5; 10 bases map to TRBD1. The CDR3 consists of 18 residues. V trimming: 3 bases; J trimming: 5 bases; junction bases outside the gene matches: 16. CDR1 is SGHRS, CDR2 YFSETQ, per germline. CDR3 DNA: TGCGCCAGCAGCTATAGGGACAGGGGAGTTCACCGCGGGGAGACCCAGTACTTC. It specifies CASSYRDRGVHRGETQYF.

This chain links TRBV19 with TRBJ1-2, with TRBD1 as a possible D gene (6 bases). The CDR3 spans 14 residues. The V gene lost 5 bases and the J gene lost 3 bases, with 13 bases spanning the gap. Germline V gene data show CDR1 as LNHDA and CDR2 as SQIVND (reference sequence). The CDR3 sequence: CASSQETGYYGYTF. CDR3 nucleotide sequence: TGTGCCAGTAGTCAAGAGACAGGTTACTATGGCTACACCTTC.

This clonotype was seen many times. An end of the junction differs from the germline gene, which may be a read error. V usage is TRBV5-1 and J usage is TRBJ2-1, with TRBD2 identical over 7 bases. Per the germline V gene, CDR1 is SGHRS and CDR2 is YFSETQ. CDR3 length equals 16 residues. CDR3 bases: TGTGCCAGCAGTTTAGAAGGCGGGAGCTCCTACAATGAGCAGTTCTTC. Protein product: CASSLEGGSSYNEQFF. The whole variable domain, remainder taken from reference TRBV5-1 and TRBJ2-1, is KAGVTQTPRYLIKTRGQQVTLSCSPISGHRSVSWYQQTPGQGLQFLFEYFSETQRNKGNFPGRFSGRQFSNSRSEMNVSTLELGDSALYLCASSLEGGSSYNEQFFGPGTRLTVL.

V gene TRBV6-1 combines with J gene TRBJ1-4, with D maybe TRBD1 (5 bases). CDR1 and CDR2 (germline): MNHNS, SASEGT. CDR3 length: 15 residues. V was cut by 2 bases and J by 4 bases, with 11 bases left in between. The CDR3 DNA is TGTGCCAGCAGTGAAATGACAGCTAGTAATGAAAAACTGTTTTTT. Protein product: CASSEMTASNEKLFF.

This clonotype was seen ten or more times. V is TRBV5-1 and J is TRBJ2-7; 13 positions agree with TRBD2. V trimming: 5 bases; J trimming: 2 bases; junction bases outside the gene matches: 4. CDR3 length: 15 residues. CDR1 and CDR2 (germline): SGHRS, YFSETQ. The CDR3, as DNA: TGCGCCAGCAGACTAGCGGGAGGGCCTCCCTACGAGCAGTACTTC. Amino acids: CASRLAGGPPYEQYF. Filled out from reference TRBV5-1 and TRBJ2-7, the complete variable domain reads KAGVTQTPRYLIKTRGQQVTLSCSPISGHRSVSWYQQTPGQGLQFLFEYFSETQRNKGNFPGRFSGRQFSNSRSEMNVSTLELGDSALYLCASRLAGGPPYEQYFGPGTRLTVT.

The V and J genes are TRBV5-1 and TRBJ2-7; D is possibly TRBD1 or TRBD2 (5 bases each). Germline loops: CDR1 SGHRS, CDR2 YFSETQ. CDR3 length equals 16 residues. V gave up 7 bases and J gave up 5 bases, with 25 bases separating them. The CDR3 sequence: CASGEMSGTSSHEQYF. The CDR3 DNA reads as TGCGCCAGCGGGGAAATGTCCGGGACGTCAAGCCACGAGCAGTACTTC.

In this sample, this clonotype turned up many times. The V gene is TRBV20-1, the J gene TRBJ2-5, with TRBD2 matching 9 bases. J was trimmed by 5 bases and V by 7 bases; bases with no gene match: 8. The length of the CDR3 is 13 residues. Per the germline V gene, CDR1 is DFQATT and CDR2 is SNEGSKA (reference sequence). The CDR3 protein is CSVDGLARETQYF. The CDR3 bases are TGCAGTGTCGACGGACTAGCGCGGGAGACCCAGTACTTC.

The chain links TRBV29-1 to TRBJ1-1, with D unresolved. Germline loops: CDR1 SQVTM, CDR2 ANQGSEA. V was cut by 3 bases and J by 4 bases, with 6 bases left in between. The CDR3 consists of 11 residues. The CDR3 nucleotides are TGCAGCGTTGACGGACCCACTGAAGCTTTCTTT. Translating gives CSVDGPTEAFF.

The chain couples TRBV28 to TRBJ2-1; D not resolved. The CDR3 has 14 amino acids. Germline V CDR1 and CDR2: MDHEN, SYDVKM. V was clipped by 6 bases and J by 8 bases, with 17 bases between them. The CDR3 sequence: CASRPNGLGDEQFF. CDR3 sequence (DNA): TGTGCCAGCAGGCCCAACGGCCTTGGGGATGAGCAGTTCTTC.

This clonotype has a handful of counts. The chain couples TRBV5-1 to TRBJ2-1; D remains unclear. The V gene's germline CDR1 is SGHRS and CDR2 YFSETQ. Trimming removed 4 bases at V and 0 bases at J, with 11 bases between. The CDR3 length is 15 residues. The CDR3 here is CASSGRIHSYNEQFF. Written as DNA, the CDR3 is TGCGCCAGCAGCGGACGAATACACTCCTACAATGAGCAGTTCTTC.

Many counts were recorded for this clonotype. The CDR3 DNA follows: TGTGCCAGCAGACCAGGACAGGGCGATACGCAGTATTTT. The encoded protein is CASRPGQGDTQYF. The rearrangement links TRBV6-1 to TRBJ2-3, with 8 positions matching TRBD1. Germline loops: CDR1 MNHNS, CDR2 SASEGT. This CDR3 is 13 amino acids long. Trimming at V came to 6 bases and at J to 6 bases, leaving 5 bases not matched to a gene.

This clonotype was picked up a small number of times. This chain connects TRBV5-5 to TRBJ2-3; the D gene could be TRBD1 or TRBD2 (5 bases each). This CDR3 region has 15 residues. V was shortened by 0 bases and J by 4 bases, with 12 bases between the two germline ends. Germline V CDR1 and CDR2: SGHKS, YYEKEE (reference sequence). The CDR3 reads CASSLVQGRSDTQYF. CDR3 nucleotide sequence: TGTGCCAGCAGCTTGGTCCAGGGACGTTCAGATACGCAGTATTTT.

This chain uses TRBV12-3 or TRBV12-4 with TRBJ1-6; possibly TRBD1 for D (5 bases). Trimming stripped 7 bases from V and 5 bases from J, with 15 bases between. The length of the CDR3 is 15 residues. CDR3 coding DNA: TGTGCCAGCAATTCAAGGGGCTCGAATAATTCACCCCTCCACTTT. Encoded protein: CASNSRGSNNSPLHF.

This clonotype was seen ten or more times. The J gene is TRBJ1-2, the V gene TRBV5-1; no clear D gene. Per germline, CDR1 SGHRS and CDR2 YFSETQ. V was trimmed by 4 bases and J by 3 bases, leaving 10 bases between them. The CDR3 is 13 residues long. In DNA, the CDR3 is TGCGCCAGCAGCACGGGAACCTACTATGGCTACACCTTC. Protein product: CASSTGTYYGYTF. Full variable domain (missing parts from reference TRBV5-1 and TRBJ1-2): KAGVTQTPRYLIKTRGQQVTLSCSPISGHRSVSWYQQTPGQGLQFLFEYFSETQRNKGNFPGRFSGRQFSNSRSEMNVSTLELGDSALYLCASSTGTYYGYTFGSGTRLTVV.

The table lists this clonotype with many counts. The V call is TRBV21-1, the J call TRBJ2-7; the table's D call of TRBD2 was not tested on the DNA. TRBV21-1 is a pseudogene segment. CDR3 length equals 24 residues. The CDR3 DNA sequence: TGTGCCAGCAGCAAAGCGCGGGACGGTCATAGCGGGAGGGCCAGGCTCTCAAGGTCCTACGAGCAGTACTTC. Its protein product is CASSKARDGHSGRARLSRSYEQYF.

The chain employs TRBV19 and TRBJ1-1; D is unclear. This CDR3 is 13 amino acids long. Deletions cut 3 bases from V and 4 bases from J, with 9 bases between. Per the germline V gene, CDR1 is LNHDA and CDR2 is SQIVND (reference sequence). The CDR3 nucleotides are TGTGCCAGTAGTATTTCTCTGAGCACTGAAGCTTTCTTT. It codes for CASSISLSTEAFF.

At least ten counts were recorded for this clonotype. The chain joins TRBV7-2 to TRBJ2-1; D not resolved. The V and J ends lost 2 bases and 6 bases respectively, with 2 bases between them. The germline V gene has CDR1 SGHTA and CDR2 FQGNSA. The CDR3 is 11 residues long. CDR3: CASSLLNEQFF. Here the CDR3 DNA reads TGTGCCAGCAGCTTACTCAATGAGCAGTTCTTC.

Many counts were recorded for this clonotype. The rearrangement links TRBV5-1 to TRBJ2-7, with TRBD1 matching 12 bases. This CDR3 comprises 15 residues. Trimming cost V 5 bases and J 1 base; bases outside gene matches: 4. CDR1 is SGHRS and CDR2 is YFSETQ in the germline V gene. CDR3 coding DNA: TGCGCCAGCAGACCGGGACAGGGGGCTTCCTACGAGCAGTACTTC. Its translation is CASRPGQGASYEQYF.